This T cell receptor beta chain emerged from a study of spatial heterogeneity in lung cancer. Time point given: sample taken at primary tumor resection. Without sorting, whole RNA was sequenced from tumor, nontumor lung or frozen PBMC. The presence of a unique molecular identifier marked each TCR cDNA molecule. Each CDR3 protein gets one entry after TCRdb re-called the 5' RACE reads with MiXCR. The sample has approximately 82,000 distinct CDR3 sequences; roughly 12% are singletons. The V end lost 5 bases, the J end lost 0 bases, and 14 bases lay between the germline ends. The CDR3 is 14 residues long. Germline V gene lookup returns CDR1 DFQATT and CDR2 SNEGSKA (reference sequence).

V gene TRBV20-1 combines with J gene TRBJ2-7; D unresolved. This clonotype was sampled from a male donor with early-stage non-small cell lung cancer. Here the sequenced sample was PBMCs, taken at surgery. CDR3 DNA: TGCAGTGCTCTCTCCCGCGGCCCCTCCTACGAGCAGTACTTC. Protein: CSALSRGPSYEQYF.